This record covers a single T cell receptor beta chain. The antigen is undetermined. The data were produced by immunoSEQ multiplex PCR, yet TCRdb's version contains in-frame clones alone and is incomplete. The sample lists under 600,000 clones, roughly 98% seen once, with 0.3% in the top ten. CDR3 length: 17 residues. Germline V gives CDR1 SGHRS, CDR2 YFSETQ. Trimming removed 5 bases at V and 0 bases at J, with 17 bases between. The sample belongs to a study of shared clonotypes between healthy human individuals. Whole-study findings and limits: Even with large depth, rarefaction showed that sorted-subset sequencing was incomplete.

Naive CD8 cells lacked CD45RO and underwent positive selection for CCR7, leaving out terminally differentiated effector memory CD45RA+ cells. The donors, all of them Caucasian adults, lived in Nashville, Tennessee. The sequencing input was naive CD8+ T cells sorted from blood. This receptor was identified in a man younger than 45 in good health. V is TRBV5-1 and J is TRBJ1-4; D unresolved. The CDR3 reads CASSFSGPQTTNEKLFF. CDR3 bases: TGCGCCAGCAGTTTCTCCGGGCCCCAGACAACTAATGAAAAACTGTTTTTT.